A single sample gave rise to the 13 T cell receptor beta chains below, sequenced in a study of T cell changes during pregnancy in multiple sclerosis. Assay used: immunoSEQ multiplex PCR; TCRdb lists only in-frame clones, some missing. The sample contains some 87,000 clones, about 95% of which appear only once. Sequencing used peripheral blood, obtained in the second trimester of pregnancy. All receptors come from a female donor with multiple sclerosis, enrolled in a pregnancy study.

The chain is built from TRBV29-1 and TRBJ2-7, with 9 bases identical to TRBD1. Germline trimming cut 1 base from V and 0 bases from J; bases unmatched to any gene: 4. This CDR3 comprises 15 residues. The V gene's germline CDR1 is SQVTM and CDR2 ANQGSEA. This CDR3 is CSVEGGTGSSYEQYF. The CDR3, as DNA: TGCAGCGTTGAAGGCGGGACAGGGAGCTCCTACGAGCAGTACTTC.

In nucleotides, the CDR3 is TGCGCCAGCAGCCATTACACAGGGGGTATCTACAATGAGCAGTTCTTC. This translates into CASSHYTGGIYNEQFF. V is TRBV4-1 and J is TRBJ2-1; 8 bases are shared with TRBD1. CDR1 and CDR2 (germline): MGHRA, YSYEKL. With 3 bases clipped from V and 3 bases from J, the junction kept 7 bases outside the gene matches. The CDR3 totals 16 residues.

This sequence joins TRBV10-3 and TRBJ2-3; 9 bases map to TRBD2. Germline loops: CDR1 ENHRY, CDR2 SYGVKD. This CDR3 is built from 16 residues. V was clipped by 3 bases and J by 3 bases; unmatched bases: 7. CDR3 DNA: TGTGCCATCAGTGATGTGATAGCGGGAGAGACAGATACGCAGTATTTT. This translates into CAISDVIAGETDTQYF.

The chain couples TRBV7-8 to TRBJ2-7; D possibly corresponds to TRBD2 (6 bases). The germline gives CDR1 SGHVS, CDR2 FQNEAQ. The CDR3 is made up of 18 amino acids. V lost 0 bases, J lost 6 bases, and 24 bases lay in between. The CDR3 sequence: CASSLAQVFVGRTIEQYF. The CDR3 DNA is TGTGCCAGCAGCTTAGCACAGGTGTTCGTGGGACGGACTATCGAGCAGTACTTC.

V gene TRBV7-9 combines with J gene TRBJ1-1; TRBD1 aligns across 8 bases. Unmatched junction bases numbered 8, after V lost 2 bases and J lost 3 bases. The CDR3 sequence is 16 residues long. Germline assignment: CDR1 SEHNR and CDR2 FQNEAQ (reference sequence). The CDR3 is CASSLRQGRKDTEAFF. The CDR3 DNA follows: TGTGCCAGCAGCTTAAGACAGGGGCGGAAGGACACTGAAGCTTTCTTT.

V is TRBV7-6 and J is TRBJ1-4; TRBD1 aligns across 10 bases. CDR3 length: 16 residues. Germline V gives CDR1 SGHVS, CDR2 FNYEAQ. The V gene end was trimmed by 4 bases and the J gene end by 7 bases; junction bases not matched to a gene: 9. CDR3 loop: CASSSQPTGGGEKLFF. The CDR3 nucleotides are TGTGCCAGCAGCTCTCAACCGACAGGGGGCGGTGAAAAACTGTTTTTT.

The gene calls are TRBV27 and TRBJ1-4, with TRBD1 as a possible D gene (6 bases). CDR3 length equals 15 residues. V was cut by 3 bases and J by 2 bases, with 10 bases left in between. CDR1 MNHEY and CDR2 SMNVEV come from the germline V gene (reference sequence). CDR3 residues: CASSFVGATNEKLFF. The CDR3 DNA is TGTGCCAGCAGTTTTGTGGGGGCCACTAATGAAAAACTGTTTTTT. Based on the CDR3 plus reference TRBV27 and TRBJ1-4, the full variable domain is EAQVTQNPRYLITVTGKKLTVTCSQNMNHEYMSWYRQDPGLGLRQIYYSMNVEVTDKGDVPEGYKVSRKEKRNFPLILESPSPNQTSLYFCASSFVGATNEKLFFGSGTQLSVL.

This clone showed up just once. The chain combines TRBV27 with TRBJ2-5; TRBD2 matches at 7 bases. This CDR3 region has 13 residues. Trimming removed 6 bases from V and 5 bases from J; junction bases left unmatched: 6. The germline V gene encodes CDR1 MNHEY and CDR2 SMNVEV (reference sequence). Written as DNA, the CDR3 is TGTGCCAGCAGAAGATTCGGGGGGGAGACCCAGTACTTC. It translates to CASRRFGGETQYF.

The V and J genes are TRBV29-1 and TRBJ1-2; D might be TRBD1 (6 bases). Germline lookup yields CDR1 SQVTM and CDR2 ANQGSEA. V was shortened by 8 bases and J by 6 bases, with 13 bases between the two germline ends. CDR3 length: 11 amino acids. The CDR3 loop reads CSIQQGNGYTF. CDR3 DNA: TGCAGCATCCAACAGGGAAATGGCTACACCTTC.

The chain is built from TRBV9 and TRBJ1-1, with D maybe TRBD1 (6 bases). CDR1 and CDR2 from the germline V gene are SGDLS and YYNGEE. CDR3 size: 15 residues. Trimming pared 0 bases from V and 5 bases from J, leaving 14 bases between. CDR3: CASSVAGGGGTEAFF. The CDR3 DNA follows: TGTGCCAGCAGCGTAGCTGGGGGAGGGGGGACTGAAGCTTTCTTT.

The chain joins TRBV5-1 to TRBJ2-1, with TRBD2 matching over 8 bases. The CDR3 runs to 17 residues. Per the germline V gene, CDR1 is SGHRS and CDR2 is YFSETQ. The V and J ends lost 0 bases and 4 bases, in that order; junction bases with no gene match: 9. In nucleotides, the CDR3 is TGCGCCAGCAGCTTGGAATATGGTAGCGGGGCTTACAATGAGCAGTTCTTC. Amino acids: CASSLEYGSGAYNEQFF.

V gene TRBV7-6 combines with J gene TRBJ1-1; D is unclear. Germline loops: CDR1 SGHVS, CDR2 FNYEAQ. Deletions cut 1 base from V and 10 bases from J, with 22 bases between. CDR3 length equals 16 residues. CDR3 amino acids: CASSLELGRAGMGAFF. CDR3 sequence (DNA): TGTGCCAGCAGCTTAGAGTTAGGACGGGCGGGGATGGGAGCTTTCTTT.

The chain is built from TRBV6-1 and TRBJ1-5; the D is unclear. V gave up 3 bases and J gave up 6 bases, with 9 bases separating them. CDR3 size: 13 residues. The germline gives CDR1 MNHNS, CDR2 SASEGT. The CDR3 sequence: CASSDWRGQPQHF. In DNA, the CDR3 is TGTGCCAGCAGTGATTGGCGGGGTCAGCCCCAGCATTTT.